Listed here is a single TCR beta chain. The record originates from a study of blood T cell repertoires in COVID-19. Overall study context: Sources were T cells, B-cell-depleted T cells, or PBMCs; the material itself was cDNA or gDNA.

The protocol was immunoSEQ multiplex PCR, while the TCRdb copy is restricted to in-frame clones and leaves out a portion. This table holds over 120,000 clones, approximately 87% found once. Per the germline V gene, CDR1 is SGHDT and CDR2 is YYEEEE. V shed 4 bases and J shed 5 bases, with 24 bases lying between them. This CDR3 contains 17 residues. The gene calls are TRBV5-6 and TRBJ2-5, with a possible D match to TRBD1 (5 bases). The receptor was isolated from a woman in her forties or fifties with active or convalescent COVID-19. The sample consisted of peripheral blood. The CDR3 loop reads CASSQDPARQPGETQYF. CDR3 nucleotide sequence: TGTGCCAGCAGCCAGGATCCGGCGAGACAGCCTGGGGAGACCCAGTACTTC.